This passage covers 30 T cell receptor beta chains from one sample sequenced in a study of cytotoxic CD8 clonotypes in ibrutinib-treated CLL. Sequencing was performed with immunoSEQ multiplex PCR; in TCRdb, only in-frame clones are kept and a portion is missing. The table lists more than 110,000 clones, under 95% of them singletons. Sequenced material: PBMCs, taken after 12 months of ibrutinib treatment. These receptors were obtained from a human donor with chronic lymphocytic leukemia.

The chain links TRBV2 to TRBJ2-3; no firm D call. Germline assignment: CDR1 SNHLY and CDR2 FYNNEI. V lost 1 base, J lost 0 bases, and 8 bases lay in between. This CDR3 is built from 15 residues. CDR3 in amino acids: CASSEEVSSTDTQYF. The CDR3 nucleotides are TGTGCCAGCAGTGAAGAAGTCAGCAGCACAGATACGCAGTATTTT.

V usage is TRBV7-3 and J usage is TRBJ1-5, with D tentatively TRBD1 (5 bases). With 5 bases removed from V and 4 bases from J, the gap between germline ends came to 9 bases. The germline CDR1 and CDR2 sequences are SGHTA and FQGTGA. There are 13 residues in the CDR3. The CDR3 protein is CASSRDGNQPQHF. The CDR3 region has the DNA TGTGCCAGCAGCCGGGACGGGAATCAGCCCCAGCATTTT.

The chain couples TRBV19 to TRBJ2-1; TRBD2 matches at 7 bases. J lost 6 bases, V lost 6 bases, and 8 bases had no gene match. The CDR3 totals 14 residues. Per the germline V gene, CDR1 is LNHDA and CDR2 is SQIVND (reference sequence). The CDR3 reads CASSLGLGINEQFF. DNA of the CDR3: TGTGCCAGTAGCCTAGGACTAGGGATCAATGAGCAGTTCTTC.

This chain uses TRBV19 with TRBJ1-5, with unresolved D. Trimming took off 0 bases at V and 9 bases at J, with 12 bases between the two ends. Germline V gene data show CDR1 as LNHDA and CDR2 as SQIVND (reference sequence). The CDR3 is made up of 14 amino acids. CDR3 protein: CASSIDQIYAPQHF. The CDR3 region has the DNA TGTGCCAGTAGTATAGATCAAATATATGCGCCCCAGCATTTT. The complete variable domain, with remaining parts taken from reference TRBV19 and TRBJ1-5, reads DGGITQSPKYLFRKEGQNVTLSCEQNLNHDAMYWYRQDPGQGLRLIYYSQIVNDFQKGDIAEGYSVSREKKESFPLTVTSAQKNPTAFYLCASSIDQIYAPQHFGDGTRLSIL.

The chain is built from TRBV19 and TRBJ1-5; 9 bases are shared with TRBD1. After removal of 7 bases from V and 7 bases from J, the junction contained 8 bases not matched to a gene. CDR1 is LNHDA, CDR2 SQIVND, per germline (reference sequence). CDR3 length equals 14 residues. The CDR3: CASTLQGAEQPQHF. The CDR3 DNA reads TGTGCCAGTACGCTACAGGGGGCTGAGCAGCCCCAGCATTTT.

The rearrangement joins TRBV11-3 to TRBJ2-3; D is possibly TRBD1 (6 bases). The CDR3 is 15 residues long. V was trimmed by 3 bases and J by 3 bases, leaving 13 bases between them. The germline gives CDR1 SGHNT, CDR2 YENEEA. The CDR3 protein is CASSLGSGETDTQYF. The CDR3 nucleotides read TGTGCCAGCAGCTTGGGATCAGGGGAGACAGATACGCAGTATTTT.

The chain joins TRBV4-3 to TRBJ2-3; the D gene is possibly TRBD1 (7 bases). V lost 3 bases, J lost 0 bases, and 10 bases lay in between. The CDR3 has 15 residues. Germline CDR1 and CDR2: LGHNA and YSLEER. CDR3 loop: CASSQEGASTDTQYF. The DNA for the CDR3 is TGCGCCAGCAGCCAGGAGGGGGCTAGCACAGATACGCAGTATTTT.

The V gene is TRBV19, the J gene TRBJ1-3; TRBD1 might be the D (5 bases). The CDR3 spans 12 residues. Germline values: CDR1 LNHDA, CDR2 SQIVND (reference sequence). V lost 7 bases to trimming and J lost 3 bases, with 7 bases between them. CDR3 nucleotides: TGTGCCAGTATAGGGGATGGAAACACCATATATTTT. Its protein product is CASIGDGNTIYF.

This clone was counted once. The chain uses TRBV4-2 and TRBJ2-5; unclear D gene. The V end lost 0 bases, the J end lost 5 bases, and 13 bases lay between the germline ends. Per germline, CDR1 LGHNA and CDR2 YNFKEQ. The CDR3 is 15 amino acids. The CDR3 nucleotides read TGTGCCAGCAGCCAAGATAGGGCAGGAGCGGAGACCCAGTACTTC. Amino acid sequence: CASSQDRAGAETQYF.

The CDR3 DNA sequence: TGTGCCAGCAGCTTTGCGGGACTCCACTACGAGCAGTACTTC. Protein: CASSFAGLHYEQYF. The chain is built from TRBV7-9 and TRBJ2-7; D may be TRBD2 (6 bases). The CDR3 runs 14 residues. Trimming left V 3 bases short and J 3 bases short, with 12 bases between. Germline V gene data show CDR1 as SEHNR and CDR2 as FQNEAQ (reference sequence).

The gene calls are TRBV9 and TRBJ2-7; 13 bases align to TRBD2. Germline CDR1 reads SGDLS; CDR2 reads YYNGEE. The trim removed 0 bases at V and 2 bases at J, leaving 5 bases unmatched. The CDR3 runs 17 residues. CDR3 amino acids: CASSVASGTSGTYEQYF. CDR3 in DNA: TGTGCCAGCAGCGTAGCTTCAGGGACTAGCGGGACCTACGAGCAGTACTTC.

The CDR3 spells CSVGMGVYTQYF. CDR3 DNA: TGCAGCGTTGGTATGGGGGTCTACACGCAGTATTTT. This chain connects TRBV29-1 to TRBJ2-3, with D perhaps matching TRBD1 or TRBD2 (5 bases each). This CDR3 spans 12 amino acids. With 4 bases removed from V and 9 bases from J, the gap between germline ends came to 14 bases. The V gene's germline CDR1 is SQVTM and CDR2 ANQGSEA.

The chain is built from TRBV28 and TRBJ2-7, with D unresolved. CDR3 length: 15 residues. Trimming took off 5 bases at V and 5 bases at J, with 19 bases between the two ends. Germline CDR1 and CDR2: MDHEN and SYDVKM. CDR3 DNA sequence: TGTGCCAGCAGTCCCCCGGCCCCTAGGGTCCACGAGCAGTACTTC. Amino acid sequence: CASSPPAPRVHEQYF.

The chain employs TRBV27 and TRBJ2-5, with D perhaps TRBD2 (6 bases). V was pared by 6 bases and J by 4 bases, with 12 bases between. This CDR3 has 13 amino acids. Germline V gene data show CDR1 as MNHEY and CDR2 as SMNVEV (reference sequence). CDR3 region: CASSPRGGETQYF. CDR3 nucleotides: TGTGCCAGCAGCCCGAGGGGAGGAGAGACCCAGTACTTC.

The rearrangement uses TRBV7-9 and TRBJ1-5, with D uncertain. V lost 1 base to trimming and J lost 5 bases, with 6 bases between them. The length of the CDR3 is 13 residues. Germline CDR1 SEHNR, CDR2 FQNEAQ (reference sequence). Here the CDR3 reads CASSLDNYQPQHF. As DNA, the CDR3 is TGTGCCAGCAGCTTAGACAACTATCAGCCCCAGCATTTT.

The chain carries TRBV15 and TRBJ2-1; TRBD2 matches at 10 bases. V lost 6 bases, J lost 8 bases, and 7 bases stayed unmatched. Germline V CDR1 and CDR2: LNHNV, YYDKDF (reference sequence). The CDR3 extends over 14 amino acids. CDR3 sequence reads: CATRLASGSYEQFF. The CDR3 coding sequence is TGTGCCACCAGATTGGCTAGCGGGAGCTATGAGCAGTTCTTC.

V and J are TRBV30 and TRBJ1-2, with D possibly TRBD1 on 6 matching bases. V lost 2 bases, J lost 8 bases, and 18 bases lay in between. The length of the CDR3 is 14 residues. Per germline, CDR1 GTSNPN and CDR2 SVGIG (reference sequence). CDR3 bases: TGTGCCTGGAGTTTGGGACACGGCAGTGGAGGCTACACCTTC. It specifies CAWSLGHGSGGYTF.

This clone was found once. The V call is TRBV27, the J call TRBJ1-2; no reliable D call. The V end was cut by 8 bases, the J end by 8 bases, with 15 bases between. CDR1 and CDR2 (germline): MNHEY, SMNVEV (reference sequence). The CDR3 has 12 amino acids. CDR3 loop: CASRRERSGYTF. The CDR3 region has the DNA TGTGCCAGCCGCCGGGAGAGGTCCGGCTACACCTTC.

CDR3 DNA: TGTGCCAGCAGCTTAGGGACAGCGGGAGGGTCCAGGGATACGCAGTATTTT. Translated, it gives CASSLGTAGGSRDTQYF. The chain carries TRBV7-2 and TRBJ2-3, with 10 positions matching TRBD2. V trimming: 1 base; J trimming: 6 bases; junction bases outside the gene matches: 10. Germline CDR1 is SGHTA and CDR2 is FQGNSA. The CDR3 totals 17 residues.

The V gene is TRBV15, the J gene TRBJ2-1; 11 bases align to TRBD2. Looked up from germline, CDR1 is LNHNV and CDR2 is YYDKDF (reference sequence). V lost 3 bases and J lost 4; bases outside the gene matches: 2. CDR3 length equals 15 residues. DNA for the CDR3: TGTGCCACCAGCAGGGGGACTAGCGGATACAATGAGCAGTTCTTC. Its translation is CATSRGTSGYNEQFF.

The V call is TRBV4-3, the J call TRBJ1-3; D is undetermined. The CDR3 extends over 16 amino acids. Germline assignment: CDR1 LGHNA and CDR2 YSLEER. Trimming stripped 1 base from V and 7 bases from J, with 17 bases between. CDR3 in DNA: TGCGCCAGCAGCCAAGCCCATGGGAGGGTAGGGAACACCATATATTTT. It encodes CASSQAHGRVGNTIYF.

This chain links TRBV28 with TRBJ1-1; maybe TRBD1 (6 bases). The CDR3 is made up of 14 amino acids. The germline V gene has CDR1 MDHEN and CDR2 SYDVKM. Trimming removed 3 bases at V and 5 bases at J, with 13 bases between. Here the CDR3 DNA reads TGTGCCAGCAGTTTGTCGGGGGCTCAAACTGAAGCTTTCTTT. It yields the protein CASSLSGAQTEAFF.

This rearrangement joins TRBV7-2 to TRBJ2-7; D unclear. There are 18 residues in the CDR3. Germline loops: CDR1 SGHTA, CDR2 FQGNSA. Trimming took off 1 base at V and 1 base at J, with 20 bases between the two ends. The CDR3 bases are TGTGCCAGCAGCTTAGTCTTCGCCCTTCAGGCGTCTTCCTACGAGCAGTACTTC. It translates to CASSLVFALQASSYEQYF.

This chain connects TRBV28 to TRBJ1-2; TRBD1 matches 7 bases. This CDR3 is built from 12 residues. V lost 6 bases and J lost 8; bases outside the gene matches: 6. In germline, CDR1 is MDHEN, CDR2 SYDVKM. CDR3 sequence: CASRTTGTGYTF. In DNA, the CDR3 is TGTGCCAGCAGAACGACAGGGACCGGCTACACCTTC.

This chain connects TRBV29-1 to TRBJ2-7, with TRBD1 identical over 8 bases. The CDR3 spans 15 residues. V was pared by 1 base and J by 13 bases, with 18 bases of the junction left unmatched. Germline V gene sequence: CDR1 SQVTM, CDR2 ANQGSEA. DNA of the CDR3: TGCAGCGTTGAAGGTGGTCCCGGGACAGGCCCGGGGGCTTACTTC. It yields the protein CSVEGGPGTGPGAYF.

The chain is built from TRBV14 and TRBJ1-2; TRBD1 matches 7 bases. Germline trimming cut 2 bases from V and 8 bases from J; bases unmatched to any gene: 5. Germline CDR1 SGHDN, CDR2 FVKESK. The CDR3 covers 13 residues. The chain's CDR3 is CASSQTRQGGYTF. The CDR3 nucleotides read TGTGCCAGCAGCCAAACCCGACAGGGCGGCTACACCTTC.

This rearrangement joins TRBV7-2 to TRBJ1-1, with a tentative D call TRBD1 (6 bases). V lost 1 base and J 4 bases, leaving 13 bases between the germline ends. From germline, CDR1 is SGHTA and CDR2 FQGNSA. There are 15 residues in the CDR3. CDR3 protein: CASSLVGAPGTEAFF. As DNA, the CDR3 is TGTGCCAGCAGCTTAGTGGGGGCGCCGGGCACTGAAGCTTTCTTT.

The gene calls are TRBV6-4 and TRBJ2-7, with 10 bases fitting TRBD1. The CDR3 covers 13 residues. Germline CDR1 MRHNA, CDR2 SNTAGT. Trimming at V came to 3 bases and at J to 9 bases, leaving 5 bases not matched to a gene. The CDR3 loop reads CASSEQTGGLQYF. The CDR3 DNA follows: TGTGCCAGCAGTGAACAGACAGGGGGCCTGCAGTACTTC.

The rearrangement uses TRBV28 and TRBJ2-7, with D possibly being TRBD1 or TRBD2 (6 bases each). Trimming shortened V by 8 bases and J by 2 bases, and 19 bases separated the two germline ends. CDR1 and CDR2 (germline): MDHEN, SYDVKM. This CDR3 has 15 residues. The CDR3 nucleotides are TGTGCCAGCGGACTACAGGGCGGCGTCCCCTACGAGCAGTACTTC. Its translation is CASGLQGGVPYEQYF. Supplemented by reference TRBV28 and TRBJ2-7, the full variable domain reads DVKVTQSSRYLVKRTGEKVFLECVQDMDHENMFWYRQDPGLGLRLIYFSYDVKMKEKGDIPEGYSVSREKKERFSLILESASTNQTSMYLCASGLQGGVPYEQYFGPGTRLTVT.

The chain combines TRBV15 with TRBJ1-5; the D gene is possibly TRBD1 (6 bases). Trimming removed 3 bases from V and 5 bases from J, with 17 bases in between. Germline assignment: CDR1 LNHNV and CDR2 YYDKDF (reference sequence). The CDR3 runs to 16 residues. Here the CDR3 DNA reads TGTGCCACCAGCAGGGGAGACAGGAAGATCGATCAGCCCCAGCATTTT. This translates into CATSRGDRKIDQPQHF.